Each of the 5 T cell receptor beta chains below was sequenced from the same sample in a study of blood T cell repertoires in COVID-19. The data were produced by immunoSEQ multiplex PCR, yet TCRdb's version contains in-frame clones alone and is incomplete. The sample holds about 250,000 clones, 80% to 90% seen once. Specimen: PBMCs or T cells enriched from blood (not recorded which). These receptors all stem from a woman in her thirties or forties who had been exposed to COVID-19.

The genes are TRBV19 and TRBJ1-5, with D possibly TRBD1 on 6 matching bases. Germline V gene data show CDR1 as LNHDA and CDR2 as SQIVND (reference sequence). This CDR3 is built from 14 residues. V lost 6 bases to trimming and J lost 3 bases, with 12 bases between them. The CDR3, as DNA: TGTGCCAGTAGAATACAGGGTATCAATCAGCCCCAGCATTTT. Translating gives CASRIQGINQPQHF.

The rearrangement links TRBV30 to TRBJ2-3, with D maybe TRBD2 (5 bases). CDR1 GTSNPN and CDR2 SVGIG come from the germline V gene (reference sequence). Deletions cut 3 bases from V and 0 bases from J, with 7 bases between. This CDR3 spans 13 amino acids. CDR3 loop: CAWRRASTDTQYF. The CDR3 bases are TGTGCCTGGAGGCGGGCTAGCACAGATACGCAGTATTTT.

The V and J genes are TRBV11-2 and TRBJ2-1, with D possibly matching TRBD2 (7 bases). Germline-derived CDR1 and CDR2 are SGHAT and FQNNGV. With 0 bases removed from V and 6 bases from J, the gap between germline ends came to 12 bases. This CDR3 is built from 15 residues. Written as DNA, the CDR3 is TGTGCCAGCAGCTTAGATCGGGGAGGGGGCAATGAGCAGTTCTTC. Translation gives CASSLDRGGGNEQFF.

V gene TRBV19 combines with J gene TRBJ2-3, with 8 bases aligning to TRBD2. J gave up 4 bases and V 6 bases, and 3 bases lay outside the gene matches. This CDR3 region has 13 residues. Germline loops: CDR1 LNHDA, CDR2 SQIVND (reference sequence). The CDR3 nucleotides read TGTGCCAGTAGCCTGGGACTAGCAGATACGCAGTATTTT. It encodes CASSLGLADTQYF.

V usage is TRBV7-8 and J usage is TRBJ1-2; 9 bases are shared with TRBD1. CDR1 is SGHVS, CDR2 FQNEAQ, per germline. The CDR3 consists of 16 residues. After removal of 4 bases from V and 4 bases from J, the junction contained 10 bases not matched to a gene. CDR3 DNA: TGTGCCAGCAGCTCACTAACAGGGGGCGCATCCTATGGCTACACCTTC. Its translation is CASSSLTGGASYGYTF.